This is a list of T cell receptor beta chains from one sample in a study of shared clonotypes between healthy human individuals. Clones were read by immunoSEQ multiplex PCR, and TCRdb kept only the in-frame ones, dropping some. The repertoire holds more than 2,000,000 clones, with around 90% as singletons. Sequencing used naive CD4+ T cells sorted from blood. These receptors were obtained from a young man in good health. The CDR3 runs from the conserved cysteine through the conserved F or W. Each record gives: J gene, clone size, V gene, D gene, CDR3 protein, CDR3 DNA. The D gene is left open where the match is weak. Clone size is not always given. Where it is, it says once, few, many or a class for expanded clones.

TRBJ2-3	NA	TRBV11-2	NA	CASRRADTQYF	TGTGCCAGCCGGAGGGCAGATACGCAGTATTTT
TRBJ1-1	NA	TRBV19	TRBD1	CASSMGTGGWWLDTEAFF	TGTGCCAGTAGTATGGGGACAGGGGGTTGGTGGTTGGACACTGAAGCTTTCTTT
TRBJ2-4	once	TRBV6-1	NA	CASSVDPTANIQYF	TGTGCCAGCAGTGTCGACCCGACGGCAAACATTCAGTACTTC
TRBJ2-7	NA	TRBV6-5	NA	CASSTRDGYEQYF	TGTGCCAGCAGCACCCGAGATGGCTACGAGCAGTACTTC
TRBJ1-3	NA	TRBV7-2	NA	CASSSDRGRSGNTIYF	TGTGCCAGCAGCTCCGATAGAGGCAGGTCTGGAAACACCATATATTTT
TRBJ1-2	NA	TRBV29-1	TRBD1	CSAGQDYGYTF	TGCAGCGCCGGACAGGACTATGGCTACACCTTC
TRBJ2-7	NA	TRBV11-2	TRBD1	CASSSGTGSSYEQYF	TGTGCCAGCAGCTCGGGGACAGGTAGCTCCTACGAGCAGTACTTC
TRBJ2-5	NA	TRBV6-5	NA	CASRSGQRWPETQYF	TGTGCCAGCAGGTCCGGACAGCGCTGGCCAGAGACCCAGTACTTC
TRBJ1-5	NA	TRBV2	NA	CASSGGSNQPQHF	TGTGCCAGCAGTGGGGGTAGCAATCAGCCCCAGCATTTT
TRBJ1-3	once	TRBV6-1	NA	CASSEQGNGNTIYF	TGTGCCAGCAGTGAACAGGGAAATGGAAACACCATATATTTT
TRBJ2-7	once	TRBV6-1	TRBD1	CASSEAVRGRGDEQYF	TGTGCCAGCAGTGAAGCCGTCAGGGGGCGCGGCGACGAGCAGTACTTC
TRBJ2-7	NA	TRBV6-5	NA	CASSYSHGNYEQYF	TGTGCCAGCAGTTACTCCCATGGGAACTACGAGCAGTACTTC
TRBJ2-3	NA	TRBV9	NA	CASSVEGATQYF	TGTGCCAGCAGCGTAGAAGGAGCTACGCAGTATTTT
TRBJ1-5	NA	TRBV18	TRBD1	CASSPPGQGNNQPQHF	TGTGCCAGCTCACCCCCGGGACAGGGGAACAATCAGCCCCAGCATTTT
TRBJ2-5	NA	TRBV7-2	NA	CASRSGTPWFIEETQYF	TGTGCCAGCAGATCCGGGACTCCCTGGTTTATCGAAGAGACCCAGTACTTC
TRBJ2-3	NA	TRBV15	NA	CATSRDPLSTQYF	TGTGCCACCAGCAGAGATCCGCTAAGTACGCAGTATTTT
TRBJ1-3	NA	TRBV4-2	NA	CASSQGEGTIYF	TGTGCCAGCAGCCAAGGAGAAGGCACCATATATTTT
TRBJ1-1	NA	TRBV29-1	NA	CSVDGGGNTEAFF	TGCAGCGTTGATGGGGGCGGGAACACTGAAGCTTTCTTT
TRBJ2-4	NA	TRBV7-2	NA	CASSSIPGRNIQYF	TGTGCCAGCAGCTCGATTCCGGGGAGAAACATTCAGTACTTC
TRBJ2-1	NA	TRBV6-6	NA	CASSRQGGFNEQFF	TGTGCCAGCTCCCGCCAGGGGGGGTTCAATGAGCAGTTCTTC
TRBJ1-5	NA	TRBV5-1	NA	CASSLERDNQPQHF	TGCGCCAGCAGCTTGGAGAGGGACAATCAGCCCCAGCATTTT
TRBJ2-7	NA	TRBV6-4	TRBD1	CARGQGGYEQYF	TGTGCCAGGGGACAGGGGGGCTACGAGCAGTACTTC
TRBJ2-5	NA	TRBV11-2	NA	CASSPTTGGARETQYF	TGTGCCAGCAGCCCCACGACAGGTGGGGCGAGAGAGACCCAGTACTTC